This T cell receptor (beta chain) stems from a study of T cells in Graves' hyperthyroidism and ophthalmopathy. TCR beta CDR3 regions were amplified from RNA. The study used the HTBI primer set for a first-round RT-PCR of the TCR CDR3. Using its own MiXCR run on the multiplex PCR reads, TCRdb lists one record per CDR3 protein. The data contain roughly 580,000 distinct CDR3 sequences, about 45% of them singletons. Looked up from germline, CDR1 is MNHNS and CDR2 is SASEGT. The CDR3 length is 11 residues. V shed 5 bases and J shed 7 bases, with 5 bases lying between them. Sequences were obtained from peripheral blood or thyroid tissue (not recorded which). This clonotype originated in a woman aged 18-29 years with Graves' hyperthyroidism. The chain employs TRBV6-1 and TRBJ2-2; D not resolved. This CDR3 is CASSNRGELFF. The CDR3 DNA reads TGTGCCAGCAGTAACCGCGGGGAGCTGTTTTTT.